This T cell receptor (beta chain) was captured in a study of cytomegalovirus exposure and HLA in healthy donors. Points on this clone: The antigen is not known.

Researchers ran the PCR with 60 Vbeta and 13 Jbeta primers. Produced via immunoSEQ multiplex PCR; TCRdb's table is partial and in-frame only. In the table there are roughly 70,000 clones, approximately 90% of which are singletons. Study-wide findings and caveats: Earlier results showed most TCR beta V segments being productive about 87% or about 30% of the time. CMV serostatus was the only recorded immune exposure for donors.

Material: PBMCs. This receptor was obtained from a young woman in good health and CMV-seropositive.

The chain's CDR3 is CAWSVTQSYNQPQHF. The CDR3 nucleotides are TGTGCCTGGAGTGTAACCCAGTCGTACAATCAGCCCCAGCATTTT. V is TRBV30 and J is TRBJ1-5; D ambiguous. Trimming took 0 bases from V and 3 from J, leaving 12 bases between them. The CDR3 consists of 15 residues. Germline lookup yields CDR1 GTSNPN and CDR2 SVGIG (reference sequence).